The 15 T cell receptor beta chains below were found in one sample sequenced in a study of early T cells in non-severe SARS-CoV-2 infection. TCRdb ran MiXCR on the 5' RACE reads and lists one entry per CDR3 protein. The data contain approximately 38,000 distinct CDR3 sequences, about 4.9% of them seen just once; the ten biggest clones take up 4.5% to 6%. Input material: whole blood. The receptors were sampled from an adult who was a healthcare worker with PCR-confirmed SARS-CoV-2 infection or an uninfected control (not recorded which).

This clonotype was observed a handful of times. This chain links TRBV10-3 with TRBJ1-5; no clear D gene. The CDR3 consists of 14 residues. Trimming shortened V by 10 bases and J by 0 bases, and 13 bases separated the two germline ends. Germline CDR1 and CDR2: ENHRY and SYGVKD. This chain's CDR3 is CATWEDGSNQPQHF. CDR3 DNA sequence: TGTGCCACTTGGGAGGACGGTAGCAATCAGCCCCAGCATTTT.

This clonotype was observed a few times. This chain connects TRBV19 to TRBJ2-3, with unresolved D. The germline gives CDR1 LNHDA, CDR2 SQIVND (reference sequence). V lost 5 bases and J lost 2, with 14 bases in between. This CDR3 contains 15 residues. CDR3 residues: CASSLIQSFTDTQYF. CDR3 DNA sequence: TGTGCCAGTAGTTTAATCCAGTCCTTCACAGATACGCAGTATTTT.

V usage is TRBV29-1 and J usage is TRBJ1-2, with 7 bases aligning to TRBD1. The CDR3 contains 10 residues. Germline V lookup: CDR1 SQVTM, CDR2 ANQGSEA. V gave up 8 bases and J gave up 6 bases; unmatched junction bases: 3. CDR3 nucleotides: TGCAGCATTGGGACAGATGGCTACACCTTC. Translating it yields CSIGTDGYTF.

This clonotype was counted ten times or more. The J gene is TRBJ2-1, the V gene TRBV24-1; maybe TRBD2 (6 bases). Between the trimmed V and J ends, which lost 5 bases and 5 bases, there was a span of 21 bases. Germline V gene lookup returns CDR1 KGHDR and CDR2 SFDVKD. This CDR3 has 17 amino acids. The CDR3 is CATSGSGDQGRDNEQFF. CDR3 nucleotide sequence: TGTGCCACCAGTGGGTCGGGGGATCAGGGAAGGGACAATGAGCAGTTCTTC.

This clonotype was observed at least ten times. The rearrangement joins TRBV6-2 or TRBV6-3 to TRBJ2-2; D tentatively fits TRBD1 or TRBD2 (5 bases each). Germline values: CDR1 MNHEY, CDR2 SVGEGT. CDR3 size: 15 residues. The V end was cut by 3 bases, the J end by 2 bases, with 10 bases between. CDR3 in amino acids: CASSYKGTNTGELFF. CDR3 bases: TGTGCCAGCAGTTATAAAGGGACCAACACCGGGGAGCTGTTTTTT.

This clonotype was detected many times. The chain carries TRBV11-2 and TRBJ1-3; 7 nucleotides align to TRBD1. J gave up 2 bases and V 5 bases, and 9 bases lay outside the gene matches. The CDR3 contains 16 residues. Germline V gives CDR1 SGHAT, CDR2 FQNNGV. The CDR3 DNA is TGTGCCAGCAGCAGGATGAGGGGGCTAACTGGAAACACCATATATTTT. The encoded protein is CASSRMRGLTGNTIYF.

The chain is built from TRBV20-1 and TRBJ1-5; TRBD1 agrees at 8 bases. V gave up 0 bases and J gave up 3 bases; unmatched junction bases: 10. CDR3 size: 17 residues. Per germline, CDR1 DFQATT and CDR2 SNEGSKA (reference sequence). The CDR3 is CSARDQDRVGINQPQHF. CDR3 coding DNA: TGCAGTGCTAGAGACCAGGACAGGGTCGGAATCAATCAGCCCCAGCATTTT.

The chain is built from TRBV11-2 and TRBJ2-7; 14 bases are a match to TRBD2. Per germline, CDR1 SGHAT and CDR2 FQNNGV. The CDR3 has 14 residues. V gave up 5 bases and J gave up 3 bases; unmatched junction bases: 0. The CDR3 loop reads CASSGTSGSYEQYF. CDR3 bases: TGTGCCAGCAGCGGGACTAGCGGGAGCTACGAGCAGTACTTC.

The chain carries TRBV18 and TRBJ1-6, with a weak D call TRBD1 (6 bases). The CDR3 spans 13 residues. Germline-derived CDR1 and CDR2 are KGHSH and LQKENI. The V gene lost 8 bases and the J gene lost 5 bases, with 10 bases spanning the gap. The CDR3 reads CASEGGNNSPLHF. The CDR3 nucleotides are TGTGCCAGCGAGGGGGGAAATAATTCACCCCTCCACTTT.

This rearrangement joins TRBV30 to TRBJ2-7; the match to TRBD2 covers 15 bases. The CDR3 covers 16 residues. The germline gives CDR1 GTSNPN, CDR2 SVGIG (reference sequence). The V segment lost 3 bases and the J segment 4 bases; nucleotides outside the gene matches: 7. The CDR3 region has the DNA TGTGCCTGGAGGTTTCCCGGGACTAGCGGGAGGTACGAGCAGTACTTC. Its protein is CAWRFPGTSGRYEQYF.

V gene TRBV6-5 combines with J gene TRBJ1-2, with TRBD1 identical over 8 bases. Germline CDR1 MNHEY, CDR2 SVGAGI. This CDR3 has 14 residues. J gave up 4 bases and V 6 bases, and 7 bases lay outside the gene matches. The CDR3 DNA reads TGTGCCAGCAGCACAGACAGGGGAGGCTATGGCTACACCTTC. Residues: CASSTDRGGYGYTF.

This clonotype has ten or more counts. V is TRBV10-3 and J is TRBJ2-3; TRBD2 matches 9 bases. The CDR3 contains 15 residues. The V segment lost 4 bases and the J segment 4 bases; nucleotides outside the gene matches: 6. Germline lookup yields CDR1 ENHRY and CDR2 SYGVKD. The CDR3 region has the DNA TGTGCCATCAGTGGGGCTAGCGGGACCGCAGATACGCAGTATTTT. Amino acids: CAISGASGTADTQYF.

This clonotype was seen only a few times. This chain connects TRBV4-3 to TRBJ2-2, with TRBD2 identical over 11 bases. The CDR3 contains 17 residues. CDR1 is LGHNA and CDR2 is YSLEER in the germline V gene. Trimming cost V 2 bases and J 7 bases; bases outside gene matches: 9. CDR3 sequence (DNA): TGCGCCAGCAGCCAATTGACTAGCGGGGCTGCTTACGGGGAGCTGTTTTTT. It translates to CASSQLTSGAAYGELFF.

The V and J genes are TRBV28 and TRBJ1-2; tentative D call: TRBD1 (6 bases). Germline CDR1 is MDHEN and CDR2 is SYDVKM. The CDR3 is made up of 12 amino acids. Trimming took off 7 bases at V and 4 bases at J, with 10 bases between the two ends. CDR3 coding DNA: TGTGCCAGCACGGACAGTACCTATGGCTACACCTTC. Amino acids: CASTDSTYGYTF.

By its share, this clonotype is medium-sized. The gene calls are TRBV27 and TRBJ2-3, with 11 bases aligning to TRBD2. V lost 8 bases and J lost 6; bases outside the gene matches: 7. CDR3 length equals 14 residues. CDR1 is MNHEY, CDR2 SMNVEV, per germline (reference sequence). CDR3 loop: CASRQTSGIDTQYF. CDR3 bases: TGTGCCAGCCGACAGACTAGCGGGATCGATACGCAGTATTTT.